This T cell receptor beta chain appears in the sequencing data of a study of T cells in localized non-small cell lung cancer. CDR3 size: 13 residues. Trimming took 4 bases from V and 1 from J, leaving 9 bases between them. Per the germline V gene, CDR1 is SGHRS and CDR2 is YFSETQ. Assay: immunoSEQ multiplex PCR; the TCRdb copy retains only in-frame clones and omits some. The table shows about 33,000 clones, with 75% to 90% occurring only once. The chain has TRBV5-1 and TRBJ2-7; D possibly matches TRBD1 or TRBD2 (5 bases each). This receptor was identified in a man between 40 and 75 years old with stage I lung adenocarcinoma. Sequenced here: peripheral blood, sampled before any cancer treatment. For the CDR3, the DNA is TGCGCCAGCAGCGAGGGGATTTCCTACGAGCAGTACTTC. It yields the protein CASSEGISYEQYF.